The next 22 T cell receptor beta chains were all read from a single sample in a study of T cell responses to AZD1222 COVID-19 vaccine. Using immunoSEQ multiplex PCR, the repertoire was profiled, and TCRdb retains in-frame clones only, with some absent. The table has 70,000 to 95,000 clones, roughly 91% seen once. The sample here was peripheral blood, taken on day 0 of MenACWY control vaccination. The origin of the receptors is an adult in good health.

Notes on this clone: This specimen includes other DNA sequences encoding the same CDR3. This chain links TRBV18 with TRBJ1-1, with D possibly TRBD1 on 6 matching bases. V was cut by 3 bases and J by 3 bases, with 8 bases left in between. Germline loops: CDR1 KGHSH, CDR2 LQKENI. This CDR3 comprises 13 residues. CDR3 sequence: CASSPGQDTEAFF. CDR3 nucleotides: TGTGCCAGCTCACCGGGACAAGACACTGAAGCTTTCTTT.

The V call is TRBV28, the J call TRBJ1-4, with D possibly TRBD1 on 5 matching bases. The CDR3 is 14 residues long. Trimming removed 6 bases from V and 6 bases from J, with 14 bases in between. Germline values: CDR1 MDHEN, CDR2 SYDVKM. The CDR3 DNA reads as TGTGCCAGCAGCAGAGGGACGGATTATGAAAAACTGTTTTTT. This sequence encodes CASSRGTDYEKLFF.

The V gene is TRBV7-8, the J gene TRBJ2-1; 9 bases are shared with TRBD1. Germline assignment: CDR1 SGHVS and CDR2 FQNEAQ. The CDR3 length is 16 residues. Trimming took 2 bases from V and 4 from J; bases not matched to a gene: 6. CDR3 residues: CASSLSTGGSYNEQFF. CDR3 nucleotides: TGTGCCAGCAGCTTAAGCACAGGGGGCTCTTACAATGAGCAGTTCTTC.

The rearrangement links TRBV4-1 to TRBJ2-7, with D perhaps TRBD1 (5 bases). Germline V gene data show CDR1 as MGHRA and CDR2 as YSYEKL. The V end lost 1 base, the J end lost 6 bases, and 16 bases lay between the germline ends. The CDR3 contains 15 residues. DNA for the CDR3: TGCGCCAGCAGCCAAGTTAAACAGGCCAACCTCGAGCAGTACTTC. This gives the protein CASSQVKQANLEQYF.

The chain joins TRBV4-3 to TRBJ2-5, with a weak D call TRBD1 (6 bases). V was shortened by 3 bases and J by 2 bases, with 22 bases between the two germline ends. This CDR3 is 18 amino acids long. Germline V lookup: CDR1 LGHNA, CDR2 YSLEER. CDR3: CASSHTYGGRGEQETQYF. In DNA, the CDR3 is TGCGCCAGCAGCCACACCTATGGTGGCAGGGGCGAACAAGAGACCCAGTACTTC.

This clone was detected a few times. This rearrangement joins TRBV19 to TRBJ1-2, with D possibly matching TRBD1 (5 bases). Trimming took 6 bases from V and 2 from J, leaving 16 bases between them. This CDR3 is 15 amino acids long. The V gene's germline CDR1 is LNHDA and CDR2 SQIVND (reference sequence). DNA for the CDR3: TGTGCCAGTAGGACTAGAGGGGCAGCGAACTATGGCTACACCTTC. Translating gives CASRTRGAANYGYTF.

The V gene is TRBV6-5, the J gene TRBJ2-7, with D perhaps matching TRBD2 (7 bases). CDR1 and CDR2 from the germline V gene are MNHEY and SVGAGI. V lost 8 bases and J 3 bases, leaving 14 bases between the germline ends. The CDR3 length is 13 residues. CDR3 protein: CASGGAIYYEQYF. The CDR3 coding sequence is TGTGCCAGCGGGGGGGCAATTTACTACGAGCAGTACTTC.

The CDR3 coding sequence is TGTGCCAGCAGCTCCGCCCGGGACGGTGGGTGGGAGTACTTC. It yields the protein CASSSARDGGWEYF. The V and J genes are TRBV7-9 and TRBJ2-7; the D call may be TRBD1 or TRBD2 (5 bases each). Trimming shortened V by 4 bases and J by 11 bases, and 21 bases separated the two germline ends. The CDR3 totals 14 residues. Germline V gene lookup returns CDR1 SEHNR and CDR2 FQNEAQ (reference sequence). The whole variable domain, filled in from reference TRBV7-9 and TRBJ2-7, reads DTGVSQNPRHKITKRGQNVTFRCDPISEHNRLYWYRQTLGQGPEFLTYFQNEAQLEKSRLLSDRFSAERPKGSFSTLEIQRTEQGDSAMYLCASSSARDGGWEYFGPGTRLTVT.

In this sample, this clone turned up a few times. The chain is built from TRBV5-6 and TRBJ1-2; D remains ambiguous. The V end lost 2 bases, the J end lost 5 bases, and 4 bases lay between the germline ends. This CDR3 contains 11 residues. CDR1 SGHDT and CDR2 YYEEEE come from the germline V gene. Here the CDR3 reads CASSFRYGYTF. The CDR3 DNA sequence: TGTGCCAGCAGCTTCCGTTATGGCTACACCTTC.

The rearrangement uses TRBV7-9 and TRBJ1-2; perhaps TRBD1 as D (6 bases). This CDR3 has 12 residues. The germline V gene has CDR1 SEHNR and CDR2 FQNEAQ (reference sequence). Trimming pared 8 bases from V and 0 bases from J, leaving 7 bases between. The CDR3 DNA follows: TGTGCCAGCGGACAGACTAACTATGGCTACACCTTC. Amino acids: CASGQTNYGYTF.

The chain combines TRBV4-3 with TRBJ2-1, with D possibly matching TRBD2 (5 bases). V was clipped by 3 bases and J by 7 bases, with 10 bases between them. Germline loops: CDR1 LGHNA, CDR2 YSLEER. There are 13 residues in the CDR3. The CDR3 DNA reads TGCGCCAGCAGCCATAAGTCGGGGAATGAGCAGTTCTTC. Its protein is CASSHKSGNEQFF.

This chain connects TRBV9 to TRBJ2-1; the match to TRBD1 covers 7 bases. Losses at the gene ends were 0 bases for V and 0 bases for J; bases not matched to a gene: 9. CDR3 length equals 18 residues. CDR1 and CDR2 (germline): SGDLS, YYNGEE. The CDR3 protein is CASSVEVIAGGSYNEQFF. CDR3 coding DNA: TGTGCCAGCAGCGTAGAAGTAATCGCAGGGGGCTCCTACAATGAGCAGTTCTTC.

V and J are TRBV3-1 (or the pseudogene TRBV3-2) and TRBJ2-7; D is possibly TRBD1 or TRBD2 (6 bases each). Between the trimmed V and J ends, which lost 1 base and 7 bases, there was a span of 17 bases. Per the germline V gene, CDR1 is LGHDT and CDR2 is YNNKEL (reference sequence). The CDR3 is 15 amino acids. This chain's CDR3 is CASSQVRGANQEQYF. CDR3 nucleotides: TGTGCCAGCAGCCAAGTGAGGGGGGCAAATCAAGAGCAGTACTTC.

The V and J genes are TRBV12-3 or TRBV12-4 and TRBJ2-5, with 9 bases fitting TRBD1. V dropped 6 bases and J dropped 5; count of bases not matched to a gene: 4. This CDR3 has 13 amino acids. This chain's CDR3 is CASRKQGAETQYF. CDR3 DNA: TGTGCCAGCAGAAAACAGGGGGCTGAGACCCAGTACTTC.

The V gene is TRBV5-6, the J gene TRBJ1-3; D may be TRBD1 (5 bases). The CDR3 extends over 17 amino acids. Germline assignment: CDR1 SGHDT and CDR2 YYEEEE. V shed 4 bases and J shed 1 base, with 18 bases lying between them. CDR3 sequence reads: CASSPESRDVSGNTIYF. The CDR3 coding sequence is TGTGCCAGCAGCCCAGAGTCCCGGGACGTTTCTGGAAACACCATATATTTT.

This clone was seen a handful of times. V usage is TRBV30 and J usage is TRBJ1-5; D may be TRBD1 (6 bases). V shed 0 bases and J shed 0 bases, with 15 bases lying between them. Germline V lookup: CDR1 GTSNPN, CDR2 SVGIG (reference sequence). The CDR3 is 17 residues long. Written as DNA, the CDR3 is TGTGCCTGGAGTGTAGGGGGATTTGGTTATAGCAATCAGCCCCAGCATTTT. Its translation: CAWSVGGFGYSNQPQHF.

V usage is TRBV6-5 and J usage is TRBJ2-1, with unresolved D. CDR3 length: 13 amino acids. With 4 bases removed from V and 2 bases from J, the gap between germline ends came to 6 bases. CDR1 is MNHEY and CDR2 is SVGAGI in the germline V gene. The CDR3 nucleotides are TGTGCCAGCAGTTCCCTGCCCTACAATGAGCAGTTCTTC. It specifies CASSSLPYNEQFF.

The genes are TRBV18 and TRBJ2-7; the D gene is possibly TRBD2 (5 bases). Germline assignment: CDR1 KGHSH and CDR2 LQKENI. Trimming shortened V by 6 bases and J by 6 bases, and 12 bases separated the two germline ends. The CDR3 runs 12 residues. The DNA for the CDR3 is TGTGCCAGCTCCGGGGTGTTGGGCGAGCAGTACTTC. The encoded protein is CASSGVLGEQYF.

V and J are TRBV15 and TRBJ1-6; possible D gene TRBD1, 5 bases. Germline V CDR1 and CDR2: LNHNV, YYDKDF (reference sequence). The CDR3 length is 19 residues. The V gene lost 1 base and the J gene lost 0 bases, with 16 bases spanning the gap. In DNA form, the CDR3 reads TGTGCCACCAGCAGAGTTACCTGGGGGGACTACTCCTATAATTCACCCCTCCACTTT. Its translation is CATSRVTWGDYSYNSPLHF.

The chain uses TRBV2 and TRBJ1-4; D uncertain. The germline V gene encodes CDR1 SNHLY and CDR2 FYNNEI. V was clipped by 6 bases and J by 8 bases, with 13 bases between them. CDR3 length: 13 amino acids. The CDR3 nucleotides read TGTGCCAGCAGGCGTGACGGCCCGGAAAAACTGTTTTTT. It codes for CASRRDGPEKLFF.

The J gene is TRBJ1-1, the V gene TRBV28, with 7 bases identical to TRBD1. The CDR3 runs 15 residues. J gave up 4 bases and V 7 bases, and 12 bases lay outside the gene matches. The V gene's germline CDR1 is MDHEN and CDR2 SYDVKM. The CDR3 DNA is TGTGCCAGCACCTTGGGGACCGCAGGGGGCACTGAAGCTTTCTTT. Translating it yields CASTLGTAGGTEAFF.

The rearrangement links TRBV6-2 or TRBV6-3 to TRBJ2-1; 8 nucleotides line up with TRBD2. V was pared by 4 bases and J by 5 bases, with 7 bases of the junction left unmatched. The CDR3 sequence is 15 residues long. Germline lookup yields CDR1 MNHEY and CDR2 SVGEGT. As DNA, the CDR3 is TGTGCCAGCAGTTGGGGACTAGACGGGCACAATGAGCAGTTCTTC. Its protein product is CASSWGLDGHNEQFF.